What follows is one TCR beta chain and its context. What this receptor recognizes is not known. No base qualities exist here, and no much larger clone lies one base off it. The sample comes from a study of blood T cell repertoires in COVID-19 (dated by TCRdb to 2019 to 2021). A note on the overall study: The collaborator samples originated in the United States, Italy and Spain and spanned the acute and convalescent phases of COVID-19. The prospective study material was composed of cDNA or gDNA derived from T cells, B-cell-depleted T cells, or PBMCs. HLA class I and class II types, where available, came from metadata supplied by the sample provider rather than from assay-based typing. Samples were obtained from the ongoing ImmuneRACE study (first 160 participants) and from about 1,300 subjects provided by 6 global collaborators. Subjects who had been exposed to COVID-19, were actively infected with it, or had recovered from it provided the deeply sampled blood TCRbeta repertoires that made up the dataset. The repertoires were made available in a free public database intended to serve as a resource for research on the immune response to SARS-CoV-2. Sample metadata almost always included a de-identified subject ID, COVID-19 status, age in years and sex.

Each collaborating institution followed its own protocols to collect whole blood in K2EDTA tubes. Collaborator samples were shipped for TCRbeta analysis as frozen whole blood, isolated PBMCs, or DNA extracted from either sample type. According to the germline V gene (reference sequence), CDR1 reads SEHNR and CDR2 reads FQNEAQ. V loses 4 bases at its end and J loses 5 bases; junction bases beyond the gene matches: 4. Spanning cysteine to phenylalanine, the CDR3 consists of 15 amino acids. The only DNA kept is the CDR3, 45 bases in frame from the first base. TCRbeta CDR3 regions were amplified from genomic DNA using the immunoSEQ Assay, a bias-controlled multiplex PCR. Per the original workflow: The number of nucleated cells in each sample was estimated by amplification of reference gene primers within the assay. To quantify the absolute abundance of each unique TCRbeta CDR3 rearrangement, sequence reads were collapsed and filtered. For each sample, productive Simpson clonality was calculated as the square root of Simpson's diversity index across productive rearrangements. The source is immuneACCESS, and TCRdb retained only in-frame sequences with V and J called. Part of the clones is not carried over; for the studies checked, unresolved V genes explain less than half of this, and the remainder is unexplained. V and J calls and clone size are those listed in that table; D and trimming were worked out from the DNA. Recorded for this sample are some 150,000 clones; roughly three quarters of them occurred a single time. 4.2% of the sample belongs to the ten largest clones.

What the research found in general, with its limitations: How much clinical and demographic metadata was included differed by source and by participant, and the metadata was provided uncurated.

Sequenced material: peripheral blood. This sequence uses TRBV7-9 and TRBJ1-4; 10 bases in the junction line up with TRBD1. This clonotype was obtained from a man aged 55 to 70 with acute or convalescent COVID-19. DNA sequence: TGTGCCAGCAGCTCTCCGGGACAGGGGAATGAAAAACTGTTTTTT. Translated, it gives CASSSPGQGNEKLFF.